The 8 T cell receptor beta chains below all came from one sample that was sequenced in a study of identical twins. TCRdb fed the 5' RACE reads into MiXCR, producing one record per CDR3 protein. The table includes a few hundred thousand distinct CDR3 sequences, over 8.5% detected once. The same sample was also used in a study of yellow fever vaccine responses in identical twins.

The sample taken for sequencing was PBMCs. All receptors come from a woman aged 18-29 years in good health.

This clonotype was detected only once. The V and J genes are TRBV11-2 and TRBJ1-2, with TRBD1 matching over 8 bases. CDR3 length equals 19 residues. The V gene's germline CDR1 is SGHAT and CDR2 FQNNGV. V shed 4 bases and J 2 bases; nucleotides not matched to a gene: 18. The CDR3 coding sequence is TGTGCCAGCAGCTCTTCTATGGGGACAGGTGGCCCTCGAAACTATGGCTACACCTTC. Residues: CASSSSMGTGGPRNYGYTF.

This clonotype has only a few counts. As DNA, the CDR3 is TGTGCCAGCAGAGGACTAGCGGGAGTGTACGAGCAGTACTTC. As protein: CASRGLAGVYEQYF. This chain links TRBV28 with TRBJ2-7; 13 positions match TRBD2. Trimming at V came to 6 bases and at J to 4 bases, leaving 3 bases not matched to a gene. This CDR3 spans 14 amino acids. Germline V CDR1 and CDR2: MDHEN, SYDVKM.

The J gene is TRBJ1-1, the V gene TRBV12-3 or TRBV12-4; D is ambiguous. The length of the CDR3 is 15 residues. V lost 2 bases and J lost 1, with 11 bases in between. CDR3 loop: CASSLFGVGNTEAFF. The DNA of the CDR3 is TGTGCCAGCAGTTTATTTGGCGTAGGGAACACTGAAGCTTTCTTT.

This clonotype was counted at least ten times. This chain uses TRBV20-1 with TRBJ2-2; 7 bases are shared with TRBD2. Germline V gene sequence: CDR1 DFQATT, CDR2 SNEGSKA (reference sequence). V trimming: 5 bases; J trimming: 2 bases; junction bases outside the gene matches: 8. The CDR3 is made up of 15 amino acids. The CDR3 nucleotides are TGCAGTGCTTTGCTCGCGGGGGATAACACCGGGGAGCTGTTTTTT. This translates into CSALLAGDNTGELFF.

CDR3 loop: CSARLYLDRAWEQYF. In DNA form, the CDR3 reads TGCAGTGCTAGACTTTACCTAGACAGGGCTTGGGAGCAGTACTTC. The chain links TRBV20-1 to TRBJ2-7, with 7 bases identical to TRBD1. After removal of 2 bases from V and 7 bases from J, the junction contained 14 bases not matched to a gene. This CDR3 spans 15 amino acids. From germline, CDR1 is DFQATT and CDR2 SNEGSKA (reference sequence).

The chain couples TRBV3-1 to TRBJ2-7; D is perhaps TRBD1 or TRBD2 (5 bases each). V was trimmed by 1 base and J by 1 base, leaving 14 bases between them. CDR3 length: 16 amino acids. The V gene's germline CDR1 is LGHDT and CDR2 YNNKEL (reference sequence). The CDR3 is CASSQGGVRYSYEQYF. CDR3 nucleotides: TGTGCCAGCAGCCAAGGAGGGGTCAGGTATTCCTACGAGCAGTACTTC.

CDR3 in DNA: TGTGCCAGCAGCGTAGCGACAGGTCTGGGGGCCAACGTCCTGACTTTC. Residues: CASSVATGLGANVLTF. V usage is TRBV9 and J usage is TRBJ2-6; D may be TRBD1 (6 bases). CDR1 and CDR2 from the germline V gene are SGDLS and YYNGEE. With 0 bases removed from V and 4 bases from J, the gap between germline ends came to 11 bases. This CDR3 contains 16 residues.

V gene TRBV6-2 or TRBV6-3 combines with J gene TRBJ2-7; 11 positions match TRBD2. The length of the CDR3 is 16 residues. V trimming: 6 bases; J trimming: 3 bases; junction bases outside the gene matches: 10. Germline V gene sequence: CDR1 MNHEY, CDR2 SVGEGT. CDR3: CASRRGTSGALYEQYF. The CDR3 DNA follows: TGTGCCAGCAGACGAGGGACTAGCGGAGCCCTCTACGAGCAGTACTTC.